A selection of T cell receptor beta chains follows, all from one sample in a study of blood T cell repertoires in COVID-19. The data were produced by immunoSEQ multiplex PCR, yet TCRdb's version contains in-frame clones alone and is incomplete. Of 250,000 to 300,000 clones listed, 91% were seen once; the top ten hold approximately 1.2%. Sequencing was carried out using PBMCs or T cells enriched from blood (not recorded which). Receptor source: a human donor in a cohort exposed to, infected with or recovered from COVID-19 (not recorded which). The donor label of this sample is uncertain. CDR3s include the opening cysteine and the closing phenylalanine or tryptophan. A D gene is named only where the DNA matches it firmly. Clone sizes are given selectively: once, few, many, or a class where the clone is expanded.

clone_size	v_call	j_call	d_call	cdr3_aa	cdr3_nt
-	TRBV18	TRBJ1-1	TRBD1	CASSPQGATEAFF	TGTGCCAGCTCACCACAGGGGGCCACTGAAGCTTTCTTT
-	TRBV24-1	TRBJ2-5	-	CATSDLGQPQETQYF	TGTGCCACCAGTGATTTAGGACAGCCCCAAGAGACCCAGTACTTC
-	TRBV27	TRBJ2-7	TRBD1	CASRTSQGYEQYF	TGTGCCAGCAGAACCTCACAGGGGTACGAGCAGTACTTC
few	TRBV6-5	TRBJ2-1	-	CASSREGEYNEQFF	TGTGCCAGCAGTCGTGAGGGGGAATACAATGAGCAGTTCTTC
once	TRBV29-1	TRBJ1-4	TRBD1	CSVGTGGGNNEKLFF	TGCAGCGTCGGGACAGGGGGGGGTAATAATGAAAAACTGTTTTTT
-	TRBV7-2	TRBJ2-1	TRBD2	CASYGLAGNEQFF	TGTGCCAGCTACGGACTAGCGGGCAATGAGCAGTTCTTC
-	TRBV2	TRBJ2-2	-	CASSVRTLTGELFF	TGTGCCAGCAGTGTTAGGACACTCACCGGGGAGCTGTTTTTT
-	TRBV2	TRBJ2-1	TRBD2	CASSAGLAAQSSYNEQFF	TGTGCCAGCAGCGCGGGACTAGCGGCCCAGAGCTCCTACAATGAGCAGTTCTTC
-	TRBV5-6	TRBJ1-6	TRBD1	CASSLRTGRNSPLHF	TGTGCCAGCAGCCTCCGGACAGGGCGGAATTCACCCCTCCACTTT
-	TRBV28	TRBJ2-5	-	CASSLSGGRETQYF	TGTGCCAGCAGTTTATCTGGAGGGAGAGAGACCCAGTACTTC
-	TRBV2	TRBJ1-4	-	CASSERLDPTERGEKLFF	TGTGCCAGCAGTGAAAGGCTAGATCCGACAGAGCGGGGTGAAAAACTGTTTTTT
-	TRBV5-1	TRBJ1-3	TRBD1	CASSLMGQRTSGNTIYF	TGCGCCAGCAGCTTGATGGGACAGCGAACCTCTGGAAACACCATATATTTT
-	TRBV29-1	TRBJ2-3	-	CSTAGLDTQYF	TGCAGCACCGCAGGGTTGGATACGCAGTATTTT
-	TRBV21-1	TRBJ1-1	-	CASSKPGQGPEAFF	TGTGCCAGCAGCAAACCCGGACAGGGTCCCGAAGCTTTCTTT
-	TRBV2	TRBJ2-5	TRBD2	CASRAGRLAVQETQYF	TGTGCCAGCAGAGCGGGGCGACTAGCGGTTCAAGAGACCCAGTACTTC
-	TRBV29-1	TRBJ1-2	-	CSVARLPTNYGYTF	TGCAGCGTTGCGAGGCTGCCTACTAACTATGGCTACACCTTC
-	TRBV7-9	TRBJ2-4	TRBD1	CASTPGQLNIQYF	TGTGCCAGCACCCCGGGACAGCTAAACATTCAGTACTTC
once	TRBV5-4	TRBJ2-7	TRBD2	CASSKTSGATYEQYF	TGTGCCAGCAGCAAGACTAGCGGGGCTACCTACGAGCAGTACTTC
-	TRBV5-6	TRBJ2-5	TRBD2	CASSLAAGRATQYF	TGTGCCAGCAGCCTAGCGGCGGGGAGGGCGACCCAGTACTTC
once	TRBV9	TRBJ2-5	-	CASSGGREALETQYF	TGTGCCAGCAGCGGGGGCAGGGAGGCTTTGGAGACCCAGTACTTC
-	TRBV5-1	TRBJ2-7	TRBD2	CASSSGGTELFGQYF	TGCGCCAGCAGCAGCGGGGGGACAGAGCTATTTGGGCAGTACTTC
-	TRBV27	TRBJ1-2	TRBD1	CASSGDRDGYTF	TGTGCCAGCAGTGGCGACAGGGATGGCTACACCTTC
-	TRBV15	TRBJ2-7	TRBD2	CATSSGTSGGYLSEQYF	TGTGCCACCAGCAGCGGGACTAGCGGGGGGTATCTGTCCGAGCAGTACTTC
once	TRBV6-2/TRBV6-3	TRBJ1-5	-	CASSYEQSNQPQHF	TGTGCCAGCAGTTATGAACAGAGCAATCAGCCCCAGCATTTT
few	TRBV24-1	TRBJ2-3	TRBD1	CATSDPTPRQGSSTDTQYF	TGTGCCACCAGTGACCCTACTCCTCGACAGGGGTCTAGCACAGATACGCAGTATTTT
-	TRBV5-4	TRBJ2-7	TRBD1	CASSSSGQGAYEQYF	TGTGCCAGCAGCTCTTCGGGACAGGGGGCCTACGAGCAGTACTTC